These 7 T cell receptor beta chains were all obtained from the same sample, sequenced in a study of cytomegalovirus exposure and HLA in healthy donors. PCR involved 60 Vbeta and 13 Jbeta primers. Produced via immunoSEQ multiplex PCR; TCRdb's table is partial and in-frame only. The table lists about 140,000 clones, with 2% to 3% in the top ten. Source material: PBMCs. Receptor source: a man in his forties in good health and CMV-seronegative.

The CDR3 loop is CAISASGGAYEQYF. The CDR3 region has the DNA TGTGCCATCAGTGCAAGCGGGGGGGCCTACGAGCAGTACTTC. The rearrangement uses TRBV10-3 and TRBJ2-7; 10 nucleotides match TRBD2. This CDR3 is 14 amino acids long. From germline, CDR1 is ENHRY and CDR2 SYGVKD. V shed 4 bases and J 2 bases; nucleotides not matched to a gene: 2.

The V and J genes are TRBV2 and TRBJ2-5; 14 positions agree with TRBD2. Germline CDR1 is SNHLY and CDR2 is FYNNEI. J was trimmed by 4 bases and V by 11 bases; bases with no gene match: 6. CDR3 length equals 14 residues. CDR3 sequence reads: CASRGTSGGETQYF. In nucleotides, the CDR3 is TGTGCCTCCAGGGGGACTAGCGGGGGAGAGACCCAGTACTTC.

The rearrangement joins TRBV5-1 to TRBJ2-5; a weak D match, TRBD1 (5 bases). V lost 0 bases, J lost 9 bases, and 15 bases lay in between. The CDR3 loop spans 14 amino acids. Germline CDR1 reads SGHRS; CDR2 reads YFSETQ. The CDR3 DNA follows: TGCGCCAGCAGCTTGGAGGTAGGGGTTGCAGCCCAGTACTTC. Residues: CASSLEVGVAAQYF.

This chain links TRBV7-2 with TRBJ2-7; tentatively, D is TRBD1 (5 bases). This CDR3 has 14 amino acids. From germline, CDR1 is SGHTA and CDR2 FQGNSA. V dropped 5 bases and J dropped 6 bases, with 17 bases sitting between them. CDR3 DNA sequence: TGTGCCAGCAGCCCTGCTCTACAGGCAGTCGAGCAGTACTTC. Amino acids: CASSPALQAVEQYF.

This chain connects TRBV4-3 to TRBJ1-4; D may be TRBD1 (5 bases). CDR1 and CDR2 (germline): LGHNA, YSLEER. CDR3 length: 15 residues. The V end lost 8 bases, the J end lost 8 bases, and 21 bases lay between the germline ends. CDR3 coding DNA: TGCGCCAGCGGGGGGTATGAGCTAACCGGAGAAAAACTGTTTTTT. Its translation: CASGGYELTGEKLFF.

V gene TRBV11-2 combines with J gene TRBJ2-5; D remains unclear. The CDR3 contains 13 residues. V shed 0 bases and J shed 2 bases, with 4 bases lying between them. The germline CDR1 and CDR2 sequences are SGHAT and FQNNGV. In DNA form, the CDR3 reads TGTGCCAGCAGCTTAGACAGACAAGAGACCCAGTACTTC. Protein product: CASSLDRQETQYF.

CDR3 loop: CASALDHQETQYF. CDR3 bases: TGTGCCAGCGCCCTAGACCACCAAGAGACCCAGTACTTC. J is TRBJ2-5 and V is TRBV6-1; D call uncertain. Germline V lookup: CDR1 MNHNS, CDR2 SASEGT. The V end lost 8 bases, the J end lost 0 bases, and 10 bases lay between the germline ends. The CDR3 length is 13 residues.